The source of this TCR beta chain is a study of Ad26.COV2.S vaccination and SARS-CoV-2 variants. CDR3 length: 16 amino acids. Trimming took off 2 bases at V and 0 bases at J, with 11 bases between the two ends. CDR1 and CDR2 (germline): MGHDK, SYGVNS. This clone was counted at least ten times. The protocol was immunoSEQ multiplex PCR, while the TCRdb copy is restricted to in-frame clones and leaves out a portion. The sample shows 500,000 or so clones, 89% of them seen only once. Treatment described: around 19 received Ad26.COV2.S at low or high dose, single or two shots; 5 received placebo; per-sample allocation not given. Following the first vaccine or placebo injection, samples were taken on day 63.

The sample was peripheral blood, taken in a trial of Ad26.COV2.S vaccine versus placebo. The sequence came from a person between 18 and 59 years old who received the Ad26.COV2.S COVID-19 vaccine or a placebo. The rearrangement uses TRBV25-1 and TRBJ2-1; D possibly uses TRBD1 or TRBD2 (6 bases each). The CDR3 region has the DNA TGTGCCAGCAGTGAAGGGGGCGGGATCTCCTACAATGAGCAGTTCTTC. It specifies CASSEGGGISYNEQFF.